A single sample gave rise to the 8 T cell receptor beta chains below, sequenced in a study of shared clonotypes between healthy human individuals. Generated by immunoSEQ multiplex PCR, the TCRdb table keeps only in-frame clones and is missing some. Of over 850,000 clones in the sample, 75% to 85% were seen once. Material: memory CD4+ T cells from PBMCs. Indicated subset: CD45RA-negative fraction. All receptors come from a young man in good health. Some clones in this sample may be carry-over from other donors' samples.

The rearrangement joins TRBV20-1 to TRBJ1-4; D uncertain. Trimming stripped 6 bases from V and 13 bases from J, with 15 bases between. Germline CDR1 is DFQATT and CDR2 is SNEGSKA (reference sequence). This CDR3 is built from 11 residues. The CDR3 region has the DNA TGCAGTGCAACACGGGATTCCGCACTGTTTTTT. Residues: CSATRDSALFF.

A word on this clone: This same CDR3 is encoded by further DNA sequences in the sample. The CDR3 sequence: CASSEQGGNQPQHF. CDR3 DNA sequence: TGTGCCAGCAGTGAACAGGGTGGCAATCAGCCCCAGCATTTT. The V call is TRBV2, the J call TRBJ1-5; the D gene is possibly TRBD1 (5 bases). The CDR3 sequence is 14 residues long. CDR1 and CDR2 from the germline V gene are SNHLY and FYNNEI. Trimming cost V 2 bases and J 2 bases, with 7 bases left between them.

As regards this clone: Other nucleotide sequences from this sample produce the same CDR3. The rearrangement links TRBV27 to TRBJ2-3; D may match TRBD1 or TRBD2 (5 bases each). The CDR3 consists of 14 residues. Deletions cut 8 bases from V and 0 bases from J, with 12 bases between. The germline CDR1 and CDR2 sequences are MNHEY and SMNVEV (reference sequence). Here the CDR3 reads CASGGASSTDTQYF. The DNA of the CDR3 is TGTGCCAGCGGGGGTGCTTCTAGCACAGATACGCAGTATTTT.

CDR3 protein: CASSARTGSYLNTEAFF. In DNA form, the CDR3 reads TGTGCCAGCAGCGCTAGAACAGGGAGTTACCTGAACACTGAAGCTTTCTTT. The J gene is TRBJ1-1, the V gene TRBV9; weak D call: TRBD1 (6 bases). In germline, CDR1 is SGDLS, CDR2 YYNGEE. This CDR3 has 17 residues. V dropped 3 bases and J dropped 0 bases, with 18 bases sitting between them.

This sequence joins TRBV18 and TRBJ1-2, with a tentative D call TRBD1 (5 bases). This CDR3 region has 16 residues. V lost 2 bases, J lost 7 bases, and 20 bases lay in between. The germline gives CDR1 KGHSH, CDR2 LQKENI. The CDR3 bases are TGTGCCAGCTCACCAAGGGTCCCCGACAGCATGGCTGGCTACACCTTC. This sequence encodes CASSPRVPDSMAGYTF. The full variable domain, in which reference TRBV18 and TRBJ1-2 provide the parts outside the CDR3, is NAGVMQNPRHLVRRRGQEARLRCSPMKGHSHVYWYRQLPEEGLKFMVYLQKENIIDESGMPKERFSAEFPKEGPSILRIQQVVRGDSAAYFCASSPRVPDSMAGYTFGSGTRLTVV.

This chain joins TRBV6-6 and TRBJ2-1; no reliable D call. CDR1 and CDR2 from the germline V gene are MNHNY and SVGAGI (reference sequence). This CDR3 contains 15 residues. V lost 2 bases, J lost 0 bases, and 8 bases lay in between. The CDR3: CASSYPPASYNEQFF. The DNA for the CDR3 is TGTGCCAGCAGTTACCCCCCCGCCTCCTACAATGAGCAGTTCTTC.

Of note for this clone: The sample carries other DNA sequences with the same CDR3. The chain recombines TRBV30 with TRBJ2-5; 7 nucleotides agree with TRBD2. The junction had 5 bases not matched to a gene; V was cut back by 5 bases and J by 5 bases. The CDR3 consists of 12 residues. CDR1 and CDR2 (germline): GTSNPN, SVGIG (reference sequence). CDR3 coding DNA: TGTGCCTGGTCTAGCGGCCAGGAGACCCAGTACTTC. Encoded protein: CAWSSGQETQYF.

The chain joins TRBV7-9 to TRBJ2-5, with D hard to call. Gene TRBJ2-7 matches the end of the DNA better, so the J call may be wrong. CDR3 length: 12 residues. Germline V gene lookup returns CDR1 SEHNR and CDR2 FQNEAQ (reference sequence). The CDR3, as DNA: TGTGCCAGCAGCTCAGTGATAGGCGAGCAGTACTTC. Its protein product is CASSSVIGEQYF.